The 31 T cell receptor beta chains below all came from one sample that was sequenced in a study of control samples from healthy donors and cancer patients. Here immunoSEQ multiplex PCR was the method, and the copy in TCRdb shows in-frame clones only, minus some. The sample lists 150,000 or so clones, around nine tenths occurring once. The sequenced material came from blood. The receptors shown here come from a man aged 40-50 years in good health.

The chain couples TRBV9 to TRBJ2-3; 10 bases are a match to TRBD2. V was pared by 2 bases and J by 6 bases, with 12 bases of the junction left unmatched. The germline gives CDR1 SGDLS, CDR2 YYNGEE. This CDR3 is built from 17 residues. CDR3 protein: CASSVGSGGPGRDTQYF. Written as DNA, the CDR3 is TGTGCCAGCAGCGTGGGTAGCGGGGGGCCTGGAAGGGATACGCAGTATTTT.

V is TRBV2 and J is TRBJ2-5, with a possible D match to TRBD1 (5 bases). The CDR3 covers 13 residues. The V end was cut by 6 bases, the J end by 5 bases, with 13 bases between. Germline values: CDR1 SNHLY, CDR2 FYNNEI. The CDR3 sequence: CASRQGQRETQYF. The CDR3 DNA reads TGTGCCAGCAGGCAGGGCCAACGGGAGACCCAGTACTTC.

The chain has TRBV7-8 and TRBJ2-7, with no clear D. Germline V gives CDR1 SGHVS, CDR2 FQNEAQ. The CDR3 totals 11 residues. V gave up 1 base and J gave up 6 bases, with 4 bases separating them. The DNA of the CDR3 is TGTGCCAGCAGCTTAGAGACCGAGCAGTACTTC. This encodes CASSLETEQYF.

The chain combines TRBV2 with TRBJ2-7; TRBD2 matches 9 bases. This CDR3 is 15 amino acids long. The germline V gene encodes CDR1 SNHLY and CDR2 FYNNEI. Trimming removed 4 bases from V and 3 bases from J; junction bases left unmatched: 7. Here the CDR3 reads CASSVGAGGGYEQYF. The CDR3 DNA sequence: TGTGCCAGCAGTGTCGGAGCGGGGGGCGGCTACGAGCAGTACTTC.

CDR3 protein: CASSLDRNGQFF. CDR3 DNA sequence: TGTGCCAGCAGCCTCGACAGGAACGGGCAGTTCTTC. V and J are TRBV7-9 and TRBJ2-1; possibly TRBD1 for D (6 bases). Trimming left V 5 bases short and J 12 bases short, with 14 bases between. Per the germline V gene, CDR1 is SEHNR and CDR2 is FQNEAQ (reference sequence). This CDR3 region has 12 residues.

The gene calls are TRBV5-4 and TRBJ1-1; 7 bases agree with TRBD1. The germline gives CDR1 SGHNT, CDR2 YYREEE (reference sequence). Trimming removed 10 bases from V and 3 bases from J; junction bases left unmatched: 15. The CDR3 sequence is 15 residues long. The CDR3 nucleotides read TGTGCCGGGGGTGCGTTGGGGACAGCTTACACTGAAGCTTTCTTT. Protein product: CAGGALGTAYTEAFF.

The chain recombines TRBV3-1 (or the pseudogene TRBV3-2) with TRBJ2-5; 12 bases match TRBD1. CDR1 and CDR2 from the germline V gene are LGHDT and YNNKEL (reference sequence). The CDR3 is 17 residues long. The J segment lost 5 bases and the V segment lost 4 bases, leaving 11 bases of the junction unmatched. The CDR3 loop is CASSLPSGTGGRETQYF. CDR3 nucleotides: TGTGCCAGCAGCCTACCTAGCGGGACAGGGGGCCGGGAGACCCAGTACTTC.

The rearrangement uses TRBV20-1 and TRBJ2-5; 11 bases agree with TRBD2. The V and J ends lost 3 bases and 3 bases, in that order; junction bases with no gene match: 6. CDR3 length: 15 amino acids. CDR1 is DFQATT, CDR2 SNEGSKA, per germline (reference sequence). The DNA of the CDR3 is TGCAGTGCTAGTAGCGGGGGGGCTTTTGAAGAGACCCAGTACTTC. It codes for CSASSGGAFEETQYF.

This chain connects TRBV27 to TRBJ2-7; D is possibly TRBD2 (6 bases). V lost 1 base and J lost 3, with 16 bases in between. Germline V CDR1 and CDR2: MNHEY, SMNVEV (reference sequence). There are 16 residues in the CDR3. Here the CDR3 reads CASSLLPQGGIYEQYF. DNA of the CDR3: TGTGCCAGCAGTTTATTGCCGCAGGGAGGTATCTACGAGCAGTACTTC.

The genes are TRBV18 and TRBJ2-5, with D possibly TRBD2 on 6 matching bases. Germline V CDR1 and CDR2: KGHSH, LQKENI. The CDR3 covers 15 residues. V gave up 0 bases and J gave up 4 bases, with 12 bases separating them. The CDR3: CASSPPSAGGETQYF. The DNA for the CDR3 is TGTGCCAGCTCACCACCTAGCGCCGGGGGAGAGACCCAGTACTTC.

V is TRBV5-1 and J is TRBJ1-2; 8 bases match TRBD1. The germline gives CDR1 SGHRS, CDR2 YFSETQ. With 4 bases clipped from V and 3 bases from J, the junction kept 2 bases outside the gene matches. The CDR3 extends over 13 amino acids. CDR3 nucleotide sequence: TGCGCCAGCAGCGCGACAGGGGACTATGGCTACACCTTC. This translates into CASSATGDYGYTF.

This chain uses TRBV20-1 with TRBJ1-3; D is uncertain. V was pared by 6 bases and J by 0 bases, with 3 bases between. The CDR3 consists of 11 residues. Germline-derived CDR1 and CDR2 are DFQATT and SNEGSKA (reference sequence). The CDR3 sequence is CSALSGNTIYF. CDR3 nucleotides: TGCAGTGCGCTCTCTGGAAACACCATATATTTT.

V usage is TRBV5-6 and J usage is TRBJ2-5, with a possible D match to TRBD2 (5 bases). The V gene's germline CDR1 is SGHDT and CDR2 YYEEEE. V shed 5 bases and J shed 7 bases, with 15 bases lying between them. The CDR3 consists of 13 residues. The chain's CDR3 is CASSKADRGTQYF. CDR3 nucleotide sequence: TGTGCCAGCAGTAAAGCGGACCGGGGGACCCAGTACTTC.

DNA for the CDR3: TGCGCCAGCAGCTCAAACTACGAGCAGTACTTC. It yields the protein CASSSNYEQYF. This chain connects TRBV5-1 to TRBJ2-7, with D unclear. Germline assignment: CDR1 SGHRS and CDR2 YFSETQ. V lost 3 bases and J lost 3, with 4 bases in between. This CDR3 has 11 amino acids.

This rearrangement joins TRBV5-1 to TRBJ1-1, with no clear D. CDR3 length: 12 amino acids. Germline CDR1 and CDR2: SGHRS and YFSETQ. V dropped 3 bases and J dropped 3 bases, with 6 bases sitting between them. The CDR3 DNA sequence: TGCGCCAGCAGCTCTGTACACACTGAAGCTTTCTTT. As protein: CASSSVHTEAFF.

This chain uses TRBV3-1 (or the pseudogene TRBV3-2) with TRBJ2-3, with unresolved D. The germline V gene encodes CDR1 LGHDT and CDR2 YNNKEL (reference sequence). CDR3 length: 14 residues. The V gene lost 1 base and the J gene lost 7 bases, with 12 bases spanning the gap. The CDR3 protein is CASSQGSAVHTQYF. CDR3 nucleotides: TGTGCCAGCAGCCAAGGCTCGGCGGTACATACGCAGTATTTT.

This chain joins TRBV12-3 or TRBV12-4 and TRBJ1-3, with 7 bases aligning to TRBD1. The ends lost 7 bases at V and 4 bases at J; junction bases unmatched: 4. The CDR3 is 13 amino acids. CDR3 region: CASTTGVGNTIYF. The CDR3 DNA follows: TGTGCCAGCACAACAGGGGTCGGAAACACCATATATTTT.

The V call is TRBV6-4, the J call TRBJ2-2; D not certain. The V and J ends lost 3 bases and 7 bases respectively, with 9 bases between them. Germline assignment: CDR1 MRHNA and CDR2 SNTAGT. The CDR3 consists of 13 residues. The CDR3 loop is CASSELMGGELFF. The DNA of the CDR3 is TGTGCCAGCAGTGAATTGATGGGCGGGGAGCTGTTTTTT.

The chain combines TRBV4-1 with TRBJ2-5; D is undetermined. This CDR3 has 12 residues. The V gene lost 1 base and the J gene lost 7 bases, with 7 bases spanning the gap. Germline V gene lookup returns CDR1 MGHRA and CDR2 YSYEKL. Written as DNA, the CDR3 is TGCGCCAGCAGCCAAGTTGAAGGGACCCAGTACTTC. Protein: CASSQVEGTQYF.

The chain has TRBV19 and TRBJ2-3, with 9 bases fitting TRBD1. V trimming: 4 bases; J trimming: 4 bases; junction bases outside the gene matches: 15. The germline V gene has CDR1 LNHDA and CDR2 SQIVND (reference sequence). This CDR3 spans 18 amino acids. CDR3: CASSTTGGLPLRADTQYF. The CDR3 nucleotides are TGTGCCAGTAGTACAACAGGGGGCCTCCCACTTCGGGCAGATACGCAGTATTTT.

The chain recombines TRBV19 with TRBJ1-4; no clear D gene. Between the trimmed V and J ends, which lost 6 bases and 2 bases, there was a span of 4 bases. This CDR3 is 12 amino acids long. Germline V gene lookup returns CDR1 LNHDA and CDR2 SQIVND (reference sequence). For the CDR3, the DNA is TGTGCCAGTAGAGACACTAATGAAAAACTGTTTTTT. It yields the protein CASRDTNEKLFF. Combining the CDR3 with reference TRBV19 and TRBJ1-4 gives the whole variable domain DGGITQSPKYLFRKEGQNVTLSCEQNLNHDAMYWYRQDPGQGLRLIYYSQIVNDFQKGDIAEGYSVSREKKESFPLTVTSAQKNPTAFYLCASRDTNEKLFFGSGTQLSVL.

V and J are TRBV27 and TRBJ1-2; D may be TRBD1 (6 bases). The CDR3 is 13 residues long. V was cut by 2 bases and J by 8 bases, with 12 bases left in between. Germline CDR1 is MNHEY and CDR2 is SMNVEV (reference sequence). The CDR3 DNA reads as TGTGCCAGCAGTTTAGGCCCACAGGGAGGCTACACCTTC. It is translated as CASSLGPQGGYTF.

The chain is built from TRBV30 and TRBJ1-4; 8 bases match TRBD1. Germline V gene sequence: CDR1 GTSNPN, CDR2 SVGIG (reference sequence). V was clipped by 5 bases and J by 0 bases; unmatched bases: 2. The CDR3 is 14 amino acids. CDR3 sequence (DNA): TGTGCCTGGGGACAGGGATCAACTAATGAAAAACTGTTTTTT. Translated: CAWGQGSTNEKLFF.

The chain has TRBV5-1 and TRBJ1-1; D is undetermined. CDR3 length equals 15 residues. The V and J ends lost 0 bases and 4 bases respectively, with 13 bases between them. Germline assignment: CDR1 SGHRS and CDR2 YFSETQ. CDR3 residues: CASSLVLSGSTEAFF. CDR3 coding DNA: TGCGCCAGCAGCTTGGTACTGTCGGGGAGCACTGAAGCTTTCTTT.

This chain connects TRBV2 to TRBJ2-1; D possibly corresponds to TRBD2 (5 bases). Germline CDR1 and CDR2: SNHLY and FYNNEI. V lost 8 bases and J 0 bases, leaving 11 bases between the germline ends. The CDR3 has 14 residues. CDR3 in DNA: TGTGCCAGCCAAAGCGGCTACTCCTACAATGAGCAGTTCTTC. Translating gives CASQSGYSYNEQFF.

J is TRBJ1-6 and V is TRBV18; D is unresolved. The CDR3 is 16 amino acids. Germline V gives CDR1 KGHSH, CDR2 LQKENI. The V end lost 3 bases, the J end lost 0 bases, and 9 bases lay between the germline ends. CDR3 in DNA: TGTGCCAGCTCACCGTCTGTGAGCTCCTATAATTCACCCCTCCACTTT. It is translated as CASSPSVSSYNSPLHF.

The chain employs TRBV6-2 or TRBV6-3 and TRBJ1-5; D not certain. CDR1 is MNHEY, CDR2 SVGEGT, per germline. V lost 2 bases to trimming and J lost 7 bases, with 9 bases between them. There are 13 residues in the CDR3. The CDR3 DNA reads as TGTGCCAGCAGTTACAGTAGCCCCCAGCCCCAGCATTTT. Amino acids: CASSYSSPQPQHF.

The gene calls are TRBV5-5 and TRBJ2-5; TRBD2 is a possible D gene (7 bases). V lost 1 base to trimming and J lost 4 bases, with 14 bases between them. The CDR3 length is 15 residues. Germline CDR1 SGHKS, CDR2 YYEKEE (reference sequence). The CDR3 sequence is CASSLRGGGGETQYF. In DNA, the CDR3 is TGTGCCAGCAGCTTGCGGGGAGGGGGAGGAGAGACCCAGTACTTC. Full variable domain (missing parts from reference TRBV5-5 and TRBJ2-5): DAGVTQSPTHLIKTRGQQVTLRCSPISGHKSVSWYQQVLGQGPQFIFQYYEKEERGRGNFPDRFSARQFPNYSSELNVNALLLGDSALYLCASSLRGGGGETQYFGPGTRLLVL.

The chain combines TRBV2 with TRBJ2-3, with D hard to call. V was shortened by 6 bases and J by 5 bases, with 9 bases between the two germline ends. From germline, CDR1 is SNHLY and CDR2 FYNNEI. The CDR3 spans 12 residues. The CDR3, as DNA: TGTGCCAGCAGGGGATGGGTAGATACGCAGTATTTT. This sequence encodes CASRGWVDTQYF.

The chain employs TRBV9 and TRBJ1-1; TRBD1 matches 9 bases. CDR3 length equals 15 residues. The V and J ends lost 0 bases and 5 bases, in that order; junction bases with no gene match: 5. Germline CDR1 is SGDLS and CDR2 is YYNGEE. As DNA, the CDR3 is TGTGCCAGCAGCGTAGAAGGGACAGGGAGAACTGAAGCTTTCTTT. Residues: CASSVEGTGRTEAFF.

Comment on this clone: Relative to the germline gene, one junction end is altered; a read error may explain this. The chain carries TRBV2 and TRBJ2-1; tentatively, D is TRBD2 (5 bases). In germline, CDR1 is SNHLY, CDR2 FYNNEI. The CDR3 extends over 12 amino acids. CDR3 coding DNA: TGTGCCAGCAGGGAAGAGGGCGATGAGCAGTTCTTC. This gives the protein CASREEGDEQFF.